Shown below are 22 T cell receptor beta chains from a single sample sequenced in a study of OX40 agonist ivuxolimab in advanced cancers. TCRdb's table, derived via immunoSEQ multiplex PCR, lists solely in-frame clones and lacks some. The repertoire holds roughly 15,000 clones, with more than 75% as singletons. This specimen consisted of CD4+ or CD8+ T cells sorted from blood, obtained in a trial of the OX40 agonist ivuxolimab. These receptors were collected from an adult with an advanced solid tumor such as melanoma, head and neck, liver or kidney cancer.

The chain joins TRBV10-2 to TRBJ2-1; possibly TRBD2 for D (5 bases). The CDR3 loop spans 14 amino acids. The germline V gene encodes CDR1 WSHSY and CDR2 SAAADI. The V gene lost 4 bases and the J gene lost 0 bases, with 7 bases spanning the gap. This chain's CDR3 is CASSGTRSYNEQFF. The CDR3 DNA sequence: TGCGCCAGCAGTGGGACTCGCTCCTACAATGAGCAGTTCTTC.

The chain carries TRBV5-1 and TRBJ2-2, with 7 bases identical to TRBD1. The CDR3 length is 16 residues. Germline V gene lookup returns CDR1 SGHRS and CDR2 YFSETQ. V was pared by 4 bases and J by 6 bases, with 12 bases of the junction left unmatched. The CDR3 DNA reads as TGCGCCAGCAGCACCCCCAGGGGGAAGTTAGCCGGGGAGCTGTTTTTT. The encoded protein is CASSTPRGKLAGELFF. The complete variable domain, with remaining parts taken from reference TRBV5-1 and TRBJ2-2, reads KAGVTQTPRYLIKTRGQQVTLSCSPISGHRSVSWYQQTPGQGLQFLFEYFSETQRNKGNFPGRFSGRQFSNSRSEMNVSTLELGDSALYLCASSTPRGKLAGELFFGEGSRLTVL.

The chain links TRBV6-6 to TRBJ2-2, with D perhaps TRBD1 or TRBD2 (5 bases each). The CDR3 has 15 residues. Germline CDR1 and CDR2: MNHNY and SVGAGI (reference sequence). Trimming shortened V by 4 bases and J by 3 bases, and 12 bases separated the two germline ends. The CDR3 is CASSFREWDTGELFF. CDR3 DNA sequence: TGTGCCAGCAGTTTCAGGGAGTGGGACACCGGGGAGCTGTTTTTT.

The gene calls are TRBV10-2 and TRBJ1-5; D may be TRBD1 (5 bases). The CDR3 runs 15 residues. The germline CDR1 and CDR2 sequences are WSHSY and SAAADI. Trimming took 3 bases from V and 2 from J, leaving 11 bases between them. This chain's CDR3 is CASSDLGGGNQPQHF. The CDR3 DNA reads as TGCGCCAGCAGTGATTTGGGGGGGGGCAATCAGCCCCAGCATTTT.

Concerning this clone itself: Given a far larger clone just one base away, this is likely a sequencing read error. In the same sample, other DNA sequences code for this CDR3. The chain recombines TRBV9 with TRBJ2-1; TRBD2 aligns across 14 bases. Germline V CDR1 and CDR2: SGDLS, YYNGEE. Losses at the gene ends were 3 bases for V and 2 bases for J; bases not matched to a gene: 4. This CDR3 has 17 amino acids. The CDR3 bases are TGTGCCAGCAGCGCACCGGGACTAGCGGGAGCCTACAATGAGCAGTTCTTC. Translated, it gives CASSAPGLAGAYNEQFF.

This chain links TRBV5-1 with TRBJ1-2, with 7 bases fitting TRBD1. In germline, CDR1 is SGHRS, CDR2 YFSETQ. The J segment lost 8 bases and the V segment lost 0 bases, leaving 7 bases of the junction unmatched. The length of the CDR3 is 14 residues. The CDR3 bases are TGCGCCAGCAGCTTGGGGGACAGTCTACAGGGCTACACCTTC. It codes for CASSLGDSLQGYTF.

This rearrangement joins TRBV7-8 to TRBJ2-1; tentatively, D is TRBD2 (6 bases). Trimming cost V 5 bases and J 7 bases, with 12 bases left between them. The CDR3 has 13 residues. The germline V gene encodes CDR1 SGHVS and CDR2 FQNEAQ. The CDR3 bases are TGTGCCAGCAGCCCACGGCGGGGAAATGAGCAGTTCTTC. Protein product: CASSPRRGNEQFF. Full variable domain (outside the CDR3, taken from reference TRBV7-8 and TRBJ2-1): GAGVSQSPRYKVAKRGQDVALRCDPISGHVSLFWYQQALGQGPEFLTYFQNEAQLDKSGLPSDRFFAERPEGSVSTLKIQRTQQEDSAVYLCASSPRRGNEQFFGPGTRLTVL.

The chain joins TRBV15 to TRBJ2-7; possibly TRBD1 for D (5 bases). This CDR3 has 15 amino acids. Germline V lookup: CDR1 LNHNV, CDR2 YYDKDF (reference sequence). Between the trimmed V and J ends, which lost 1 base and 0 bases, there was a span of 10 bases. The CDR3 region is CATSRVRQGSYEQYF. The DNA of the CDR3 is TGTGCCACCAGCAGAGTACGGCAGGGCTCCTACGAGCAGTACTTC.

The chain recombines TRBV6-5 with TRBJ2-3; the D is unclear. Between the trimmed V and J ends, which lost 2 bases and 1 base, there was a span of 4 bases. Germline lookup yields CDR1 MNHEY and CDR2 SVGAGI. This CDR3 has 13 residues. Here the CDR3 reads CASSYPGTDTQYF. Written as DNA, the CDR3 is TGTGCCAGCAGTTACCCCGGCACAGATACGCAGTATTTT.

The rearrangement links TRBV6-6 to TRBJ2-3, with D possibly called TRBD1 or TRBD2 (5 bases each). Germline V gene sequence: CDR1 MNHNY, CDR2 SVGAGI (reference sequence). The length of the CDR3 is 14 residues. Trimming cost V 5 bases and J 2 bases, with 11 bases left between them. The CDR3 sequence: CASSPGAVTDTQYF. The CDR3 DNA follows: TGTGCCAGCAGTCCCGGGGCAGTCACAGATACGCAGTATTTT.

This clone was seen once. The chain links TRBV11-3 to TRBJ2-3; D not resolved. The V end was cut by 2 bases, the J end by 7 bases, with 19 bases between. In germline, CDR1 is SGHNT, CDR2 YENEEA. The CDR3 consists of 16 residues. The CDR3 loop is CASSLRISPTFHTQYF. The CDR3 nucleotides are TGTGCCAGCAGCTTACGGATTTCTCCCACATTCCATACGCAGTATTTT.

The chain carries TRBV4-2 and TRBJ2-6, with D perhaps being TRBD1 or TRBD2 (5 bases each). The CDR3 extends over 16 amino acids. Germline lookup yields CDR1 LGHNA and CDR2 YNFKEQ. V lost 1 base, J lost 2 bases, and 9 bases lay in between. The chain's CDR3 is CASSQVRGAGANVLTF. CDR3 DNA sequence: TGTGCCAGCAGCCAAGTAAGAGGGGCTGGGGCCAACGTCCTGACTTTC.

CDR3 in DNA: TGCGCCAGCAGCCAAGAGTGGCCCACGGACGGGGAATCCTACGAGCAGTACTTC. Residues: CASSQEWPTDGESYEQYF. The rearrangement uses TRBV4-3 and TRBJ2-7; TRBD2 might be the D (5 bases). The germline V gene encodes CDR1 LGHNA and CDR2 YSLEER. The CDR3 covers 18 residues. The ends were cut back, 0 bases at V and 1 base at J, with 19 bases in the middle.

The rearrangement joins TRBV7-2 to TRBJ1-2; D is uncertain. With 1 base removed from V and 8 bases from J, the gap between germline ends came to 17 bases. The CDR3 runs 15 residues. Germline V lookup: CDR1 SGHTA, CDR2 FQGNSA. In nucleotides, the CDR3 is TGTGCCAGCAGCTTAGTTTTTGGGGTCACCGGGGGCTACACCTTC. The encoded protein is CASSLVFGVTGGYTF.

V usage is TRBV11-2 and J usage is TRBJ2-1; TRBD2 might be the D (6 bases). The CDR3 has 16 residues. Germline V gives CDR1 SGHAT, CDR2 FQNNGV. Trimming removed 5 bases at V and 4 bases at J, with 18 bases between. The CDR3 loop reads CASSNTGTSSYNEQFF. Here the CDR3 DNA reads TGTGCCAGCAGCAATACCGGGACTTCCTCGTACAATGAGCAGTTCTTC. The full variable domain, its missing parts supplied by reference TRBV11-2 and TRBJ2-1, is EAGVAQSPRYKIIEKRQSVAFWCNPISGHATLYWYQQILGQGPKLLIQFQNNGVVDDSQLPKDRFSAERLKGVDSTLKIQPAKLEDSAVYLCASSNTGTSSYNEQFFGPGTRLTVL.

V and J are TRBV5-1 and TRBJ2-5; D possibly corresponds to TRBD1 (6 bases). Germline loops: CDR1 SGHRS, CDR2 YFSETQ. This CDR3 contains 14 residues. V lost 4 bases and J 11 bases, leaving 21 bases between the germline ends. The CDR3 bases are TGCGCCAGCAGCCAGGGACAAACGGTGGGTGAGCAGTACTTC. This gives the protein CASSQGQTVGEQYF.

The chain joins TRBV5-5 to TRBJ2-3; no reliable D call. Germline V gene sequence: CDR1 SGHKS, CDR2 YYEKEE (reference sequence). Trimming took 0 bases from V and 3 from J, leaving 2 bases between them. This CDR3 spans 12 amino acids. This chain's CDR3 is CASSLETDTQYF. The CDR3 nucleotides are TGTGCCAGCAGCTTGGAAACAGATACGCAGTATTTT.

The chain couples TRBV19 to TRBJ1-1; unclear D gene. The CDR3 sequence is 11 residues long. V lost 10 bases and J lost 4, with 10 bases in between. Germline V gives CDR1 LNHDA, CDR2 SQIVND (reference sequence). The CDR3 spells CATSAGTEAFF. The CDR3 DNA reads as TGTGCCACCTCAGCGGGCACTGAAGCTTTCTTT.

This sequence joins TRBV6-5 and TRBJ2-1; TRBD2 aligns across 14 bases. There are 14 residues in the CDR3. V lost 6 bases, J lost 6 bases, and 1 base stayed unmatched. The germline V gene has CDR1 MNHEY and CDR2 SVGAGI. CDR3 in amino acids: CASSGTSGSNEQFF. The CDR3 DNA reads as TGTGCCAGCAGCGGGACTAGCGGGAGCAATGAGCAGTTCTTC.

The chain carries TRBV13 and TRBJ2-1, with a possible D match to TRBD1 (6 bases). V lost 5 bases and J lost 8, with 16 bases in between. The CDR3 is made up of 14 amino acids. Germline V gene sequence: CDR1 PRHDT, CDR2 FYEKMQ (reference sequence). CDR3 DNA: TGTGCCAGCAGCGAAACAGGGTTTAACTATGAGCAGTTCTTC. Translated, it gives CASSETGFNYEQFF.

V usage is TRBV7-9 and J usage is TRBJ2-3; no reliable D call. The CDR3 runs 11 residues. In germline, CDR1 is SEHNR, CDR2 FQNEAQ (reference sequence). V lost 4 bases and J 2 bases, leaving 1 base between the germline ends. CDR3 DNA sequence: TGTGCCAGCAGCTACACAGATACGCAGTATTTT. It specifies CASSYTDTQYF.

The chain recombines TRBV19 with TRBJ2-1; TRBD1 aligns across 8 bases. Germline V CDR1 and CDR2: LNHDA, SQIVND (reference sequence). The J segment lost 4 bases and the V segment lost 7 bases, leaving 9 bases of the junction unmatched. CDR3 length: 15 amino acids. In nucleotides, the CDR3 is TGTGCCAGTACCGGGACAGGATTTATGTACAATGAGCAGTTCTTC. As protein: CASTGTGFMYNEQFF.